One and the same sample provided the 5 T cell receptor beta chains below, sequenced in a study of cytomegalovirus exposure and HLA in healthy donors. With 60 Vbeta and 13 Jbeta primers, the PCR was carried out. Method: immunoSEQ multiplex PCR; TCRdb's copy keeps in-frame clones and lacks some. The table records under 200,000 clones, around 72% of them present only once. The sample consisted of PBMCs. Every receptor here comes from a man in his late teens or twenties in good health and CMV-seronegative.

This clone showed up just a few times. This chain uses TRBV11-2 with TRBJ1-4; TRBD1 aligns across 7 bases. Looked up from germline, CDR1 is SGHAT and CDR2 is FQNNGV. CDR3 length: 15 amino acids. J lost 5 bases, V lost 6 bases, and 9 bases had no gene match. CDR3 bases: TGTGCCAGCAGTCTCGACAGGGAGGAAAATGAAAAACTGTTTTTT. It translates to CASSLDREENEKLFF.

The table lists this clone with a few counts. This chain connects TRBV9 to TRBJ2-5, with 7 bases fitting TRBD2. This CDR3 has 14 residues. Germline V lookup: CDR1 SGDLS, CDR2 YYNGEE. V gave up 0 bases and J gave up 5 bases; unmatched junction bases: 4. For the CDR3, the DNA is TGTGCCAGCAGCGTAGCGAGCGGGAAGGAGACCCAGTACTTC. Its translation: CASSVASGKETQYF.

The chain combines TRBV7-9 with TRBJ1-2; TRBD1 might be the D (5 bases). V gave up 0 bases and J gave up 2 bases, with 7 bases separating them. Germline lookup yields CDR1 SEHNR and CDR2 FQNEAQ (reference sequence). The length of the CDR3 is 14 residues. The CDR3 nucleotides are TGTGCCAGCAGCTTAGCGACAGTCAACTATGGCTACACCTTC. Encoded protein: CASSLATVNYGYTF.

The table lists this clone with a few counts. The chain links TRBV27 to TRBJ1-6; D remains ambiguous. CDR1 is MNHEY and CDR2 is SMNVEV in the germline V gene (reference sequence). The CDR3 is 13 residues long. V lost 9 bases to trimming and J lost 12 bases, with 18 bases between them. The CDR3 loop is CARWAGAEGPLHF. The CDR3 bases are TGTGCCAGGTGGGCGGGCGCCGAAGGACCCCTCCACTTT.

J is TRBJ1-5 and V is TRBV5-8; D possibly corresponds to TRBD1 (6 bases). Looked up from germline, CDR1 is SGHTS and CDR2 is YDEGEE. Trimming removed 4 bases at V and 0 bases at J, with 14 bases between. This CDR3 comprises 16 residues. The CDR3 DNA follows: TGTGCCAGCAGCCCCCTGTCAGGGGCTAGCAATCAGCCCCAGCATTTT. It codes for CASSPLSGASNQPQHF.